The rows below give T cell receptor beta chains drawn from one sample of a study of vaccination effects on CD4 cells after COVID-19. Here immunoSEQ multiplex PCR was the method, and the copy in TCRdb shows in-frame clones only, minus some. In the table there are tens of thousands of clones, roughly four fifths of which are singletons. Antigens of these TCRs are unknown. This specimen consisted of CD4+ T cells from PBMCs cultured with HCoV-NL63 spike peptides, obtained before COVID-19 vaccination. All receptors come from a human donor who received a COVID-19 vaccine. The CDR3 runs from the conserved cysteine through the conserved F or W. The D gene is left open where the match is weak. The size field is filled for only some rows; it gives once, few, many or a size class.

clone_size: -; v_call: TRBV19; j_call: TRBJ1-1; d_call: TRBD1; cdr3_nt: TGTGCCAGTAAAGGGGACAGACAGAACACTGAAGCTTTCTTT; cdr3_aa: CASKGDRQNTEAFF
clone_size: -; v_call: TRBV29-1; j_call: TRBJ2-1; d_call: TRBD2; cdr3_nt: TGCAGCGCCCAGCGGGGGGGCCAGGGGAATGAGCAGTTCTTC; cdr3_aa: CSAQRGGQGNEQFF
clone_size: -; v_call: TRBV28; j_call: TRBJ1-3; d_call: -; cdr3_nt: TGTGCCAGCAGACCAAGGGCCTCTGGAAACACCATATATTTT; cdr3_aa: CASRPRASGNTIYF
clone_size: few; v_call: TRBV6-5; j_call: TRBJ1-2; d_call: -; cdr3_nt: TGTGCCAGCAGCTCCCGGGACGCTTTCTATGGCTACACCTTC; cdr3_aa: CASSSRDAFYGYTF
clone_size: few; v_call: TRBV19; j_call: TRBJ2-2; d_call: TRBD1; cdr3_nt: TGTGCCAGTAGTAGGGACAGAAGTTTTAACACCGGGGAGCTGTTTTTT; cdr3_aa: CASSRDRSFNTGELFF
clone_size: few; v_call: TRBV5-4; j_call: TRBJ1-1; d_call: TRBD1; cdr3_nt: TGTGCCAGCAGCTTGGGAGGGGGCGCCGGCACTGAAGCTTTCTTT; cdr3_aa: CASSLGGGAGTEAFF
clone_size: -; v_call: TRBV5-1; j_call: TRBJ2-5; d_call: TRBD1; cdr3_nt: TGCGCCAGCAGCGGGTGGGACAGGGAATCGCTTCGAGAGACCCAGTACTTC; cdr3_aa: CASSGWDRESLRETQYF
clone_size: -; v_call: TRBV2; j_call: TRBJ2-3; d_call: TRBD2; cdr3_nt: TGTGCCAGCCTCCGTGAGCGGGGTAGCACAGATACGCAGTATTTT; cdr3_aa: CASLRERGSTDTQYF
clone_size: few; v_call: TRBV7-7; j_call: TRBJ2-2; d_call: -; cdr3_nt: TGTGCCAGCACCTTCTCACGGGATGGCGGGGAGCTGTTTTTT; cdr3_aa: CASTFSRDGGELFF
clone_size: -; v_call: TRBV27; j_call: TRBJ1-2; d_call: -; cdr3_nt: TGTGCCAGCAGTCCGCTCCGGGATCGGAACTATGGCTACACCTTC; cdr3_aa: CASSPLRDRNYGYTF
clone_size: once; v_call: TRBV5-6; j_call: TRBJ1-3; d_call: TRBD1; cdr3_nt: TGTGCCAGCAGCCGGTGGGGACAGCCTGGAAACACCATATATTTT; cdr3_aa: CASSRWGQPGNTIYF
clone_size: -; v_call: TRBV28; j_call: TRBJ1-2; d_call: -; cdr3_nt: TGTGCCAGCAGTCTATGGGGGGAGGGTTTCGGCTATGGCTACACCTTC; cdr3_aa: CASSLWGEGFGYGYTF
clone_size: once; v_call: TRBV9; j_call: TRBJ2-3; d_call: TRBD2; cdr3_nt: TGTGCCAGCAGCGTAGGTCTAGCGGGGCGATCTAGCACAGATACGCAGTATTTT; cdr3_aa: CASSVGLAGRSSTDTQYF
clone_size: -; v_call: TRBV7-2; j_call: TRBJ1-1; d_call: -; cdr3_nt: TGTGCCAGCAGCAAAGGGGGTTGGGGCACTGAAGCTTTCTTT; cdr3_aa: CASSKGGWGTEAFF
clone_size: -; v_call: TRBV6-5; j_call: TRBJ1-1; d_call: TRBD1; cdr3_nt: TGTGCCAGCAGTTGGGGACAGGGGTTTGAAGCTTTCTTT; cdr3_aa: CASSWGQGFEAFF
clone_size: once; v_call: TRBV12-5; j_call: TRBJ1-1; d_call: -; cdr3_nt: TGTGCTAGTGGTTTGTCCGAGAACACTGAAGCTTTCTTT; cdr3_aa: CASGLSENTEAFF
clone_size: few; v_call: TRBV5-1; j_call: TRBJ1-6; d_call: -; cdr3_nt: TGCGCCAGCAGCTTGGGGGGAGCAGATTCCTATAATTCACCCCTCCACTTT; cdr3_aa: CASSLGGADSYNSPLHF
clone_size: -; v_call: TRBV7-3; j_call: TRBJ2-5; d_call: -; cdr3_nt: TGTGCCAGCAGCTTGGTTAGCCAAGAGACCCAGTACTTC; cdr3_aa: CASSLVSQETQYF
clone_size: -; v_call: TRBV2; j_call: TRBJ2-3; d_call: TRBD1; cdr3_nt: TGTGCCAGCAAGGGTTCTCCTACAGGGGTTCATGAGTATTTT; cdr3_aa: CASKGSPTGVHEYF
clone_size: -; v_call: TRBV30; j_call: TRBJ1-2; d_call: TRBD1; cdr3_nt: TGTGCCTGGAGTGTACGCGGGACAGGCTATGGCTACACCTTC; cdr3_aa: CAWSVRGTGYGYTF
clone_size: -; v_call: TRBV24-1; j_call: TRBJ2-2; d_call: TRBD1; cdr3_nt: TGTGCCACCAGTGACCCCCTTAGGGGGCTAAACACCGGGGAGCTGTTTTTT; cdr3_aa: CATSDPLRGLNTGELFF
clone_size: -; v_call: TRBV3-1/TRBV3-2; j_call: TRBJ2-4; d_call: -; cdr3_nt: TGTGCCAGCAGCCTAAGTACTCCCATTCAAAGAAAAAACATTCAGTACTTC; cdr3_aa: CASSLSTPIQRKNIQYF
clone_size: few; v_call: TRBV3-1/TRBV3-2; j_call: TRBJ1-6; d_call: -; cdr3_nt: TGTGCCAGCAGCCTTGGACCCCGCACCAGGTCACCCCTCCACTTT; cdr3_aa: CASSLGPRTRSPLHF
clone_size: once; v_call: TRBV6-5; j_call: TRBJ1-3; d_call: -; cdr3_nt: TGTGCCAGCAGGAAAACATTCTCTGGAAACACCATATATTTT; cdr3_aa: CASRKTFSGNTIYF
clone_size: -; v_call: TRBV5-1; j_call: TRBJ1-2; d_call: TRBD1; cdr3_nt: TGCGCCAGCAGCTTGCAGGGGGGAAACTATGGCTACACCTTC; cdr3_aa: CASSLQGGNYGYTF
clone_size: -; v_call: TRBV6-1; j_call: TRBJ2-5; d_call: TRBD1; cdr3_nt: TGTGCCAGCAGTGAAGCCGACAGGGGGCGGAAGACCCAGTACTTC; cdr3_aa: CASSEADRGRKTQYF
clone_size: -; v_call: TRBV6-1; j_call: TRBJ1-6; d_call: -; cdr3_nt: TGTGCCAGCAGTGACCGGACGGGTTATAATTCACCCCTCCACTTT; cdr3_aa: CASSDRTGYNSPLHF
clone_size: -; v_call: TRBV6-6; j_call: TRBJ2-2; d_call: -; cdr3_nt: TGTGCCAGCAGTCCCTGGGGGCGGGGGACACCGAACACCGGGGAGCTGTTTTTT; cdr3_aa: CASSPWGRGTPNTGELFF
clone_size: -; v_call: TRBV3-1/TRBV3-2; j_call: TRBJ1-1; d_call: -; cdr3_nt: TGTGCCAGCAGCCAAGTTGGTGGTTTTGCTTTCTTT; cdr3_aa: CASSQVGGFAFF
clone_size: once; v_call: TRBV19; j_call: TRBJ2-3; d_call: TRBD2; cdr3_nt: TGTGCCAGTAGTATGTGGGGGGGTCGTGCAGATACGCAGTATTTT; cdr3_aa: CASSMWGGRADTQYF
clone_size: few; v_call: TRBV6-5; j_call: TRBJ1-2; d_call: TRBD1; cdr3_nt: TGTGCCAGCAGGGCCGGGACAGGGAGCTTCTATGGCTACACCTTC; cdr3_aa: CASRAGTGSFYGYTF
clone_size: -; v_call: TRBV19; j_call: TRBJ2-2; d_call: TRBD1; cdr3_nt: TGTGCCAGTAGTATGCTACAGGGGCTTTTCCAGGGCACCGGGGAGCTGTTTTTT; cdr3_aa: CASSMLQGLFQGTGELFF
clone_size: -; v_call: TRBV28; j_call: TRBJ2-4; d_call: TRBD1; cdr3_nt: TGTGCCAGCAGTGGGACAGGCGTAAACATTCAGTACTTC; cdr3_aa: CASSGTGVNIQYF
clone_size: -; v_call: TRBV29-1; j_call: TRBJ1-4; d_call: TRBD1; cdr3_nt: TGCAGCGGGATGGGACAGGGGGGTGAAAAACTGTTTTTT; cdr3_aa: CSGMGQGGEKLFF
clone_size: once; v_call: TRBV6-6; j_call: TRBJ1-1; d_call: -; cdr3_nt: TGTGCCAGCCGTTACAGGCTGAACACTGAAGCTTTCTTT; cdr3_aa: CASRYRLNTEAFF
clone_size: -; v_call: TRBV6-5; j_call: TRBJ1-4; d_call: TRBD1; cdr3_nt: TGTGCCAGCAGTTACTCCGGACAGGGGAGAGGCGAAAAACTGTTTTTT; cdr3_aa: CASSYSGQGRGEKLFF
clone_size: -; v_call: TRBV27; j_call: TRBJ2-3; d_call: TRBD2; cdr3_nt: TGTGCCAGCAGTTTGCGACCCCGGACGGAACGGACTAGCAAGCAGTATTTT; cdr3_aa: CASSLRPRTERTSKQYF
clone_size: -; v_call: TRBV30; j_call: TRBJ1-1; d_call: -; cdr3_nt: TGTGCCTGGAGTACTGTTGAAGCTTTCTTT; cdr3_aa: CAWSTVEAFF
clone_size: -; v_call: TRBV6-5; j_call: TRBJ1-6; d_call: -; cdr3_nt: TGTGCCAGCAGTTCCTTCCGAGGGGGTGATAATTCACCCCTCCACTTT; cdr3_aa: CASSSFRGGDNSPLHF
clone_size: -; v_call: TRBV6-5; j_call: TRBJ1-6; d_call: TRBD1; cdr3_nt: TGTGCCAGCAAGCGACAGGGTAATTCGGATTCACCCCTCCACTTT; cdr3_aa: CASKRQGNSDSPLHF
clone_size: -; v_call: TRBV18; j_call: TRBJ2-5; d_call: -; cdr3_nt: TGTGCCAGCTCACCCGCAGGGGCGAGGCAAGAGACCCAGTACTTC; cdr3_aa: CASSPAGARQETQYF
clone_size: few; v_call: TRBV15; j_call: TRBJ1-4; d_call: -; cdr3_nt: TGTGCCACCAGCCAAAACCAAGAAAAACTGTTTTTT; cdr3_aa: CATSQNQEKLFF
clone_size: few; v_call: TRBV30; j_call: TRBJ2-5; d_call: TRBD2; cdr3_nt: TGTGCCTGGAGCGGACTAGCGGGGGGGCAGGAGACCCAGTACTTC; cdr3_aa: CAWSGLAGGQETQYF
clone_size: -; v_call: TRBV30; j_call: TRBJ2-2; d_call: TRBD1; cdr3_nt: TGTGCCTGGAGAGGACAGGGGTACGGGGAGCTGTTTTTT; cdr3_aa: CAWRGQGYGELFF
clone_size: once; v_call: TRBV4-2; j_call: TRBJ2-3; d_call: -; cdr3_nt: TGTGCCAGCAGCCAAGATATGGGGGGGGGCAGTACAGATACGCAGTATTTT; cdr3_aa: CASSQDMGGGSTDTQYF
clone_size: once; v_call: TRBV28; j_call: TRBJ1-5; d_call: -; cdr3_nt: TGTGCCAGCAGTTATGCACACCAGGGGAATCAGCCCCAGCATTTT; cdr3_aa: CASSYAHQGNQPQHF
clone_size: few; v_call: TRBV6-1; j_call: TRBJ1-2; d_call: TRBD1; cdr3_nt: TGTGCCAGCAGTGACGTAACAGGGGGCTTAGATGGCTACACCTTC; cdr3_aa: CASSDVTGGLDGYTF
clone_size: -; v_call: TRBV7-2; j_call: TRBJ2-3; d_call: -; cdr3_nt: TGTGCCAGCACTGCGCTCGGGACAAGTATTACAGATACGCAGTATTTT; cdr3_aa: CASTALGTSITDTQYF
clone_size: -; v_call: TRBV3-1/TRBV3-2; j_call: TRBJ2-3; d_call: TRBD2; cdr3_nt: TGTGCCAGCAGCCAAGAGATAAGGGCGGGAGAGACAGATACGCAGTATTTT; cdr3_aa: CASSQEIRAGETDTQYF
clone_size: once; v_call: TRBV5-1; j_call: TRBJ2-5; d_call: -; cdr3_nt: TGCGCCAGCAGCTTAATCCCAGACCAAAAGGGGGAGACCCAGTACTTC; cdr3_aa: CASSLIPDQKGETQYF